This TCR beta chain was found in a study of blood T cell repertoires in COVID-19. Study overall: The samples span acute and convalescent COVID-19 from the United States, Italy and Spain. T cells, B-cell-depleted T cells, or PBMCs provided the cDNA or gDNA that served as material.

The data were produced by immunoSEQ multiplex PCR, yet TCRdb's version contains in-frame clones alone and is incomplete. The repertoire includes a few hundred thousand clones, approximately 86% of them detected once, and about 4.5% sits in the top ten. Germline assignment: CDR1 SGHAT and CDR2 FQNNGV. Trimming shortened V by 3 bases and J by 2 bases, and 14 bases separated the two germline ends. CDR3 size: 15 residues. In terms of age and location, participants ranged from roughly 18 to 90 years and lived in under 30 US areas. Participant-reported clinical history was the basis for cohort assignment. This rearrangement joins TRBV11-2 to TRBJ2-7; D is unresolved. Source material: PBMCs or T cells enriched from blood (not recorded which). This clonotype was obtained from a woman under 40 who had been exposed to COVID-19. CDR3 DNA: TGTGCCAGCAGCTTCGCCAGTGGGCAGACCTACGAGCAGTACTTC. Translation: CASSFASGQTYEQYF.